The 17 T cell receptor beta chains reported below all come from one sample, sequenced in a study of blood T cell repertoires in COVID-19. The data were produced by immunoSEQ multiplex PCR, yet TCRdb's version contains in-frame clones alone and is incomplete. Of roughly 310,000 clones in the sample, approximately 90% were seen once. The source material was peripheral blood. These TCRs come from a woman aged 50 to 65 with active or convalescent COVID-19.

The chain uses TRBV19 and TRBJ1-4; no reliable D call. With 3 bases removed from V and 8 bases from J, the gap between germline ends came to 16 bases. This CDR3 has 15 amino acids. The germline gives CDR1 LNHDA, CDR2 SQIVND (reference sequence). Here the CDR3 DNA reads TGTGCCAGTAGTATCCCAAACGCGGCGACGGAAAAACTGTTTTTT. Amino acid sequence: CASSIPNAATEKLFF.

J is TRBJ2-7 and V is TRBV12-3 or TRBV12-4, with D perhaps matching TRBD2 (5 bases). The ends were cut back, 6 bases at V and 3 bases at J, with 12 bases in the middle. The CDR3 contains 13 residues. The CDR3 sequence is CASRPAADYEQYF. CDR3 sequence (DNA): TGTGCCAGCAGGCCCGCAGCGGACTACGAGCAGTACTTC.

This chain connects TRBV21-1 to TRBJ2-7; the table's D call of TRBD1 was not tested on the DNA. TRBV21-1 is a documented pseudogene. The CDR3 has 14 amino acids. The CDR3 nucleotides read TGTGCCAGCAGCAGACGGGACAGGAGTTACGAGCAGTACTTC. It codes for CASSRRDRSYEQYF.

The chain employs TRBV27 and TRBJ2-6; 9 nucleotides agree with TRBD2. After removal of 10 bases from V and 1 base from J, the junction contained 11 bases not matched to a gene. Germline-derived CDR1 and CDR2 are MNHEY and SMNVEV (reference sequence). This CDR3 has 17 amino acids. CDR3 protein: CATRQVAGASGANVLTF. The CDR3 DNA is TGTGCCACCAGACAGGTAGCGGGAGCTTCTGGGGCCAACGTCCTGACTTTC.

V and J are TRBV25-1 and TRBJ1-1; TRBD1 matches 8 bases. Trimming at V came to 6 bases and at J to 6 bases, leaving 6 bases not matched to a gene. Germline values: CDR1 MGHDK, CDR2 SYGVNS. The CDR3 is 13 residues long. CDR3 loop: CASSQGASAEAFF. DNA of the CDR3: TGTGCCAGCAGCCAGGGGGCCTCCGCTGAAGCTTTCTTT. The full variable domain, completed using reference TRBV25-1 and TRBJ1-1, is EADIYQTPRYLVIGTGKKITLECSQTMGHDKMYWYQQDPGMELHLIHYSYGVNSTEKGDLSSESTVSRIRTEHFPLTLESARPSHTSQYLCASSQGASAEAFFGQGTRLTVV.

The V call is TRBV19, the J call TRBJ2-2; D remains unclear. The germline V gene has CDR1 LNHDA and CDR2 SQIVND (reference sequence). The CDR3 totals 12 residues. The V and J ends lost 5 bases and 9 bases respectively, with 10 bases between them. CDR3 sequence: CASSALTRELFF. CDR3 coding DNA: TGTGCCAGTAGTGCCCTAACGCGGGAGCTGTTTTTT.

The rearrangement links TRBV3-1 (or the pseudogene TRBV3-2) to TRBJ1-6, with 9 bases identical to TRBD1. V trimming: 2 bases; J trimming: 10 bases; junction bases outside the gene matches: 12. The CDR3 sequence is 17 residues long. CDR1 and CDR2 from the germline V gene are LGHDT and YNNKEL (reference sequence). The CDR3 is CASSQFPPGTGLSPLHF. CDR3 DNA: TGTGCCAGCAGCCAATTTCCCCCCGGGACAGGGCTCTCACCCCTCCACTTT.

V is TRBV7-6 and J is TRBJ2-3; 12 positions match TRBD2. CDR3 length: 17 residues. Germline V gene data show CDR1 as SGHVS and CDR2 as FNYEAQ. The V segment lost 5 bases and the J segment 7 bases; nucleotides outside the gene matches: 13. The CDR3 spells CASSGNGLAGGGNTQYF. Here the CDR3 DNA reads TGTGCCAGCAGCGGTAACGGGCTAGCGGGAGGGGGAAATACGCAGTATTTT.

The chain has TRBV28 and TRBJ2-1; 13 nucleotides line up with TRBD2. V shed 5 bases and J 7 bases; nucleotides not matched to a gene: 20. The CDR3 totals 20 residues. Germline V gene lookup returns CDR1 MDHEN and CDR2 SYDVKM. The CDR3 is CASSETRGYTSGRAGNEQFF. CDR3 bases: TGTGCCAGCAGTGAGACCCGGGGGTATACTAGCGGGAGGGCCGGGAATGAGCAGTTCTTC.

The CDR3 nucleotides read TGTGCCAGCAGCCCCGGGGGTGGTAGGGGAACGCAGTATTTT. Its protein product is CASSPGGGRGTQYF. The chain combines TRBV7-2 with TRBJ2-3; tentative D call: TRBD2 (6 bases). Trimming removed 5 bases at V and 9 bases at J, with 18 bases between. The CDR3 totals 14 residues. CDR1 and CDR2 (germline): SGHTA, FQGNSA. The full variable domain, its missing parts supplied by reference TRBV7-2 and TRBJ2-3, is GAGVSQSPSNKVTEKGKDVELRCDPISGHTALYWYRQSLGQGLEFLIYFQGNSAPDKSGLPSDRFSAERTGGSVSTLTIQRTQQEDSAVYLCASSPGGGRGTQYFGPGTRLTVL.

The sample holds one count of this clone. V usage is TRBV4-3 and J usage is TRBJ2-7; a possible D gene is TRBD2 (6 bases). This CDR3 is built from 15 residues. The ends were cut back, 4 bases at V and 2 bases at J, with 15 bases in the middle. Per germline, CDR1 LGHNA and CDR2 YSLEER. The CDR3 region has the DNA TGCGCCAGCAGCCCGACTGGCGGGGTTGCCTACGAGCAGTACTTC. Protein product: CASSPTGGVAYEQYF.

V usage is TRBV9 and J usage is TRBJ1-1; 8 nucleotides line up with TRBD1. Germline V CDR1 and CDR2: SGDLS, YYNGEE. The CDR3 has 20 residues. The V gene end was trimmed by 1 base and the J gene end by 0 bases; junction bases not matched to a gene: 17. DNA of the CDR3: TGTGCCAGCAGCGTAAGTGACATCCAGCTGTTGGGACAGGTGAACACTGAAGCTTTCTTT. Amino acids: CASSVSDIQLLGQVNTEAFF.

The chain is built from TRBV30 and TRBJ1-1; D gene uncertain. The CDR3 is 11 amino acids. Trimming shortened V by 3 bases and J by 4 bases, and 6 bases separated the two germline ends. The germline CDR1 and CDR2 sequences are GTSNPN and SVGIG (reference sequence). The CDR3 bases are TGTGCCTGGAGGCGGGCCACTGAAGCTTTCTTT. Protein product: CAWRRATEAFF.

This chain joins TRBV18 and TRBJ2-7; D is uncertain. Trimming took off 2 bases at V and 3 bases at J, with 5 bases between the two ends. This CDR3 is built from 12 residues. CDR1 and CDR2 (germline): KGHSH, LQKENI. The CDR3 protein is CASSPNSYEQYF. The CDR3 DNA sequence: TGTGCCAGCTCACCAAACAGCTACGAGCAGTACTTC.

The V and J genes are TRBV30 and TRBJ2-7; 13 nucleotides line up with TRBD2. The V segment lost 0 bases and the J segment 3 bases; nucleotides outside the gene matches: 5. Germline values: CDR1 GTSNPN, CDR2 SVGIG (reference sequence). The CDR3 contains 16 residues. This CDR3 reads CAWSVDRLAGGYEQYF. In DNA form, the CDR3 reads TGTGCCTGGAGTGTCGACCGACTAGCGGGAGGCTACGAGCAGTACTTC.

This clone was recorded once. The CDR3 region is CASGIGTGSNTEAFF. The CDR3 nucleotides read TGTGCTAGTGGTATTGGGACAGGGAGTAACACTGAAGCTTTCTTT. This chain uses TRBV12-5 with TRBJ1-1, with 9 positions matching TRBD1. V shed 5 bases, J shed 2 bases, and the junction held 6 bases outside the gene matches. Germline V gene data show CDR1 as LGHNT and CDR2 as FRNRAP. The CDR3 is 15 residues long.

This sequence joins TRBV24-1 and TRBJ2-1; tentative D call: TRBD1 (6 bases). The CDR3 totals 15 residues. Germline V lookup: CDR1 KGHDR, CDR2 SFDVKD. V lost 3 bases and J 3 bases, leaving 11 bases between the germline ends. The CDR3 sequence is CATSDHRQVYNEQFF. The DNA of the CDR3 is TGTGCCACCAGTGATCACAGACAGGTCTACAATGAGCAGTTCTTC.